This TCR beta chain was sequenced during a study of vaccination and CD4 T cells after COVID-19. With the Oncomine TCR Beta short-read assay, DNA from cultured CD4+ T cells was sequenced. TCRdb ran MiXCR on the PCR reads and lists one entry per CDR3 protein. The sample consists of 15,000 or so distinct CDR3 sequences, around 75% of them appearing once. Germline-derived CDR1 and CDR2 are SNHLY and FYNNEI. CDR3 length: 14 amino acids. V lost 2 bases and J lost 0, with 7 bases in between. Treatment of the sample: 10-day PBMC culture with coronavirus spike peptide pools or control peptides (ViraFEST assay). Comment on this clonotype: Its antigen is not identified.

This TCR was recovered from a human donor who had recovered from COVID-19. This chain uses TRBV2 with TRBJ1-2; D gene uncertain. Material for sequencing was CD4+ T cells from blood, cultured in vitro. The CDR3 loop reads CASSEPGANYGYTF. The CDR3 region has the DNA TGTGCCAGCAGTGAACCAGGAGCTAACTATGGCTACACCTTC.